The subject of this entry is one T cell receptor beta chain. The assay was immunoSEQ multiplex PCR, and TCRdb's table has in-frame clones only and misses some. The sample includes around 40,000 clones, around 92% of them seen just once. The data belong to a study of T cell changes during pregnancy in multiple sclerosis. Specimen: CD8+ T cells from peripheral blood mononuclear cells, collected before pregnancy. This TCR was sampled from a female donor with multiple sclerosis, enrolled in a pregnancy study.

The CDR3 here is CASSTPLAGGTSDTQYF. The CDR3 bases are TGTGCCAGCAGCACCCCTCTGGCGGGAGGGACCTCAGATACGCAGTATTTT. The chain employs TRBV9 and TRBJ2-3, with 9 bases that match TRBD2. The CDR3 covers 17 residues. The junction had 13 bases not matched to a gene; V was cut back by 4 bases and J by 4 bases. Germline CDR1 and CDR2: SGDLS and YYNGEE. Filled out from reference TRBV9 and TRBJ2-3, the complete variable domain reads DSGVTQTPKHLITATGQRVTLRCSPRSGDLSVYWYQQSLDQGLQFLIQYYNGEERAKGNILERFSAQQFPDLHSELNLSSLELGDSALYFCASSTPLAGGTSDTQYFGPGTRLTVL.